These T cell receptor beta chains were read from a single sample in a study of cytomegalovirus exposure and HLA in healthy donors. Sequencing was performed with immunoSEQ multiplex PCR; in TCRdb, only in-frame clones are kept and a portion is missing. The sample lists more than 140,000 clones; 64% were seen once. Sequencing used PBMCs. The receptors stem from a woman under 40 in good health and CMV-seropositive. The CDR3 runs from the conserved cysteine through the conserved F or W. The D gene is left open where the match is weak. Clone size, where shown, is once, few, many, or a class for clones that have expanded.

TRBV30	TRBJ1-1	-	-	CAWSIGRAEAFF	TGTGCCTGGAGTATTGGGAGGGCTGAAGCTTTCTTT
TRBV7-6	TRBJ2-3	-	TRBD2	CASSPGTSRADTQYF	TGTGCCAGCAGCCCCGGGACTAGCAGGGCAGATACGCAGTATTTT
TRBV5-1	TRBJ2-7	-	TRBD2	CASSLGLAGAYEQYF	TGCGCCAGCAGCTTGGGACTAGCGGGAGCCTACGAGCAGTACTTC
TRBV15	TRBJ1-4	-	TRBD1	CATSREGTGAEKLFF	TGTGCCACCAGCAGAGAAGGGACAGGTGCTGAAAAACTGTTTTTT
TRBV5-6	TRBJ2-7	-	-	CASSLRRASEQYF	TGTGCCAGCAGCTTGAGGAGAGCGAGCGAGCAGTACTTC
TRBV28	TRBJ2-7	-	-	CASSLGQREQYF	TGTGCCAGCAGCCTGGGACAACGCGAGCAGTACTTC
TRBV11-2	TRBJ2-1	-	TRBD1	CASSSLRDRAYNEQFF	TGTGCCAGCAGCTCCCTCCGGGACAGGGCCTACAATGAGCAGTTCTTC
TRBV10-1	TRBJ2-3	-	TRBD2	CASSASLASGDPSTDTQYF	TGCGCCAGCAGTGCCTCCCTCGCTAGCGGGGACCCTAGCACAGATACGCAGTATTTT
TRBV15	TRBJ2-1	-	TRBD2	CATSRKYGTSGVNEQFF	TGTGCCACCAGCAGGAAGTACGGGACTAGTGGAGTCAATGAGCAGTTCTTC
TRBV4-2	TRBJ2-5	few	-	CASSLGLIKETQYF	TGTGCCAGCAGCCTTGGACTTATAAAAGAGACCCAGTACTTC
TRBV5-4	TRBJ2-3	-	-	CASSRQDKYTDTQYF	TGTGCCAGCAGCAGACAGGACAAATACACAGATACGCAGTATTTT
TRBV7-9	TRBJ1-3	-	TRBD1	CASSSRTTGAGNTIYF	TGTGCCAGCAGCTCGAGAACCACAGGGGCTGGAAACACCATATATTTT
TRBV27	TRBJ2-1	-	TRBD2	CASSEREWYEQFF	TGTGCCAGCAGTGAGCGGGAGTGGTATGAGCAGTTCTTC
TRBV2	TRBJ2-1	-	TRBD2	CASSELGGRQFF	TGTGCCAGCAGTGAACTTGGCGGGAGGCAGTTCTTC
TRBV7-9	TRBJ2-7	-	-	CASSFTAAYEQYF	TGTGCCAGCAGCTTTACGGCGGCTTACGAGCAGTACTTC
TRBV5-4	TRBJ2-7	few	-	CASSLAWGGTYEQYF	TGTGCCAGCAGCTTGGCCTGGGGCGGAACCTACGAGCAGTACTTC
TRBV19	TRBJ1-5	-	-	CASSTGQTQPQHF	TGTGCCAGTAGTACAGGACAGACTCAGCCCCAGCATTTT
TRBV25-1	TRBJ2-3	-	-	CASSEPGADTQYF	TGTGCCAGCAGTGAACCAGGGGCAGATACGCAGTATTTT
TRBV2	TRBJ1-1	-	-	CASSDGGVLEAFF	TGTGCCAGCAGTGATGGAGGGGTCCTTGAAGCTTTCTTT
TRBV7-2	TRBJ2-2	-	-	CASSLAETNTGELFF	TGTGCCAGCAGCTTAGCTGAGACAAACACCGGGGAGCTGTTTTTT
TRBV5-1	TRBJ1-2	-	-	CASSLGTAGVRYTF	TGCGCCAGCAGCCTCGGGACGGCAGGGGTCCGCTACACCTTC
TRBV6-5	TRBJ1-2	-	-	CASSTQGKDGYTF	TGTGCCAGCAGTACACAGGGTAAGGATGGCTACACCTTC
TRBV6-5	TRBJ1-5	-	TRBD1	CASSSLGQANQPQHF	TGTGCCAGCAGTTCGCTCGGACAGGCCAATCAGCCCCAGCATTTT
TRBV30	TRBJ1-2	-	-	CAWITTGWNGYTF	TGTGCCTGGATAACCACAGGGTGGAATGGCTACACCTTC
TRBV6-5	TRBJ2-7	-	TRBD2	CASSYFGGGEEQYF	TGTGCCAGCAGTTACTTCGGGGGGGGTGAGGAGCAGTACTTC
TRBV9	TRBJ1-2	-	-	CASSSGFDGYTF	TGTGCCAGCAGCTCAGGGTTTGATGGCTACACCTTC
TRBV11-2	TRBJ2-3	-	-	CASSLTLGNTDTQYF	TGTGCCAGCAGCTTAACCCTAGGAAACACAGATACGCAGTATTTT
TRBV13	TRBJ2-7	-	TRBD2	CASSRGSGSSYEQYF	TGTGCCAGCAGCCGCGGGAGCGGGAGCTCCTACGAGCAGTACTTC
TRBV2	TRBJ2-1	-	-	CASSAEDGGEQFF	TGTGCCAGCAGTGCAGAGGACGGAGGTGAGCAGTTCTTC
TRBV19	TRBJ2-7	-	TRBD2	CASSMTSGAYEQYF	TGTGCCAGTAGTATGACTAGCGGGGCCTACGAGCAGTACTTC
TRBV6-4	TRBJ1-6	few	-	CASSLGRTRNSPLHF	TGTGCCAGCAGCCTCGGCCGGACTCGTAATTCACCCCTCCACTTT
TRBV2	TRBJ2-3	-	-	CASRLGTPADTQYF	TGTGCCAGCCGCCTTGGGACACCAGCAGATACGCAGTATTTT
TRBV19	TRBJ1-1	-	-	CATRRGKEAFF	TGTGCCACCCGGCGAGGAAAAGAAGCTTTCTTT
TRBV5-1	TRBJ1-1	-	TRBD1	CASMVDRDPEAFF	TGCGCCAGCATGGTGGACAGGGACCCTGAAGCTTTCTTT
TRBV5-1	TRBJ2-6	few	-	CASSFQGPYSGANVLTF	TGCGCCAGCAGCTTCCAGGGCCCCTACTCTGGGGCCAACGTCCTGACTTTC
TRBV7-2	TRBJ1-2	-	TRBD1	CASSLRQGDGYTF	TGTGCCAGCAGCCTACGACAGGGAGATGGCTACACCTTC
TRBV15	TRBJ2-1	-	TRBD1	CATRDWGQGFYNEQFF	TGTGCCACCAGGGATTGGGGACAGGGTTTCTACAATGAGCAGTTCTTC
TRBV5-1	TRBJ1-1	-	TRBD1	CASSLEGADEAFF	TGCGCCAGCAGCTTGGAGGGGGCTGATGAAGCTTTCTTT
TRBV7-9	TRBJ2-5	-	-	CSQVPFQETQYF	TGTTCCCAGGTCCCCTTTCAAGAGACCCAGTACTTC
TRBV7-9	TRBJ2-1	once	TRBD1	CASSSKQGFSLGLDNEQFF	TGTGCCAGCAGCTCAAAACAGGGGTTTTCGTTGGGATTGGACAATGAGCAGTTCTTC
TRBV5-4	TRBJ2-1	many	TRBD1	CASSSLDRGNEGFF	TGTGCCAGCAGCTCCTTGGACAGGGGGAATGAGGGGTTCTTC
TRBV7-2	TRBJ2-5	-	TRBD2	CASSSPRLAGVSSKETQYF	TGTGCCAGCAGCTCCCCCCGACTAGCGGGAGTTTCTAGTAAAGAGACCCAGTACTTC
TRBV5-1	TRBJ2-2	few	TRBD2	CASRKTGGQGGELFF	TGCGCCAGCAGGAAGACGGGGGGGCAAGGCGGGGAGCTGTTTTTT
TRBV28	TRBJ2-5	-	TRBD2	CASSWGGAQETQYF	TGTGCCAGCAGTTGGGGGGGAGCACAAGAGACCCAGTACTTC
TRBV9	TRBJ2-3	few	-	CASSEPPWTDTQYF	TGTGCCAGCAGCGAGCCCCCGTGGACAGATACGCAGTATTTT
TRBV2	TRBJ2-4	-	-	CASGGQRNIQYF	TGTGCCAGCGGGGGCCAGAGAAACATTCAGTACTTC
TRBV5-1	TRBJ2-5	-	-	CASSFPTVETQYF	TGCGCCAGCAGCTTCCCCACGGTGGAGACCCAGTACTTC
TRBV27	TRBJ2-7	-	-	CASSWTENSYEQYF	TGTGCCAGCAGCTGGACAGAAAATAGCTACGAGCAGTACTTC
TRBV2	TRBJ1-1	-	-	CASSVEKGITEAFF	TGTGCCAGCAGTGTGGAAAAGGGGATAACTGAAGCTTTCTTT
TRBV30	TRBJ1-3	-	-	CAWSEGFPGNTIYF	TGTGCCTGGAGTGAGGGGTTTCCTGGAAACACCATATATTTT